The rows below give T cell receptor beta chains drawn from one sample of a study of cytomegalovirus exposure and HLA in healthy donors. Assay used: immunoSEQ multiplex PCR; TCRdb lists only in-frame clones, some missing. The sample has around 140,000 clones, about 84% seen once. Sequenced: PBMCs. The receptors were gathered from a woman aged 18-30 years in good health and CMV-seropositive. CDR3s leave out the opening cysteine and the closing phenylalanine or tryptophan. Each record gives: V gene, J gene, D gene, clone size, CDR3 protein. A D gene is named only where the DNA matches it firmly. Where a row states a size, it is once, few, many or the class of an expanded clone; other rows omit it.

v_call: TRBV27
j_call: TRBJ1-2
d_call: TRBD1
clone_size: .
cdr3_aa: ASSLSLTGSSGYT

v_call: TRBV10-2
j_call: TRBJ1-5
d_call: .
clone_size: .
cdr3_aa: ASSSLLNNQPQH

v_call: TRBV9
j_call: TRBJ2-1
d_call: TRBD1
clone_size: .
cdr3_aa: ASGQGFIDEQF

v_call: TRBV2
j_call: TRBJ1-5
d_call: TRBD1
clone_size: few
cdr3_aa: ASSAELTGGNQPQH

v_call: TRBV5-6
j_call: TRBJ2-2
d_call: TRBD1
clone_size: few
cdr3_aa: ASSLVSDRGSTGELF

v_call: TRBV9
j_call: TRBJ2-5
d_call: .
clone_size: .
cdr3_aa: ASSVGGGGETQY

v_call: TRBV11-2
j_call: TRBJ1-1
d_call: .
clone_size: few
cdr3_aa: ASSLGEVNTEAF

v_call: TRBV27
j_call: TRBJ2-7
d_call: TRBD1
clone_size: .
cdr3_aa: ASSLNPRDRVRYEQY

v_call: TRBV4-1
j_call: TRBJ2-4
d_call: TRBD1
clone_size: .
cdr3_aa: ASSQVGHQGASKNIQY

v_call: TRBV6-1
j_call: TRBJ1-1
d_call: .
clone_size: few
cdr3_aa: ASTAGSGEAF

v_call: TRBV28
j_call: TRBJ2-7
d_call: .
clone_size: .
cdr3_aa: ASSLTARDEQY

v_call: TRBV10-1
j_call: TRBJ1-1
d_call: .
clone_size: .
cdr3_aa: ASRGQTDTEAF

v_call: TRBV18
j_call: TRBJ1-1
d_call: TRBD1
clone_size: .
cdr3_aa: ASSSRDRGQNTEAF

v_call: TRBV19
j_call: TRBJ2-5
d_call: .
clone_size: few
cdr3_aa: ASSGGAPPQETQY

v_call: TRBV6-6
j_call: TRBJ2-3
d_call: .
clone_size: few
cdr3_aa: ASSSRADTQY

v_call: TRBV11-2
j_call: TRBJ1-1
d_call: .
clone_size: .
cdr3_aa: ASSLGSGNTEAF

v_call: TRBV25-1
j_call: TRBJ2-1
d_call: TRBD2
clone_size: few
cdr3_aa: ASSEPGLAYEQF

v_call: TRBV7-9
j_call: TRBJ2-7
d_call: .
clone_size: .
cdr3_aa: SSTDPLGGQGNYEQY

v_call: TRBV19
j_call: TRBJ1-6
d_call: .
clone_size: .
cdr3_aa: ASSMEPDGSPLH

v_call: TRBV15
j_call: TRBJ2-5
d_call: .
clone_size: .
cdr3_aa: ATTAGAVPEETQY

v_call: TRBV13
j_call: TRBJ1-6
d_call: .
clone_size: .
cdr3_aa: ASSLETVSPLH

v_call: TRBV5-4
j_call: TRBJ1-2
d_call: TRBD1
clone_size: .
cdr3_aa: ASSPTGDQGYGYT

v_call: TRBV5-6
j_call: TRBJ2-5
d_call: TRBD2
clone_size: .
cdr3_aa: ASSFRGGKETQY

v_call: TRBV7-6
j_call: TRBJ2-1
d_call: TRBD2
clone_size: few
cdr3_aa: ASSQSGGFYNEQF

v_call: TRBV14
j_call: TRBJ2-5
d_call: TRBD2
clone_size: .
cdr3_aa: ASSRTSGGFQETQY

v_call: TRBV19
j_call: TRBJ2-1
d_call: TRBD2
clone_size: few
cdr3_aa: ASSISSGGVHEQF

v_call: TRBV5-1
j_call: TRBJ1-1
d_call: .
clone_size: .
cdr3_aa: ASCMPGANTEAF

v_call: TRBV29-1
j_call: TRBJ1-1
d_call: TRBD1
clone_size: .
cdr3_aa: SVEPRGPLNTEAF

v_call: TRBV6-1
j_call: TRBJ1-4
d_call: TRBD1
clone_size: .
cdr3_aa: ASRLQGNEKLF